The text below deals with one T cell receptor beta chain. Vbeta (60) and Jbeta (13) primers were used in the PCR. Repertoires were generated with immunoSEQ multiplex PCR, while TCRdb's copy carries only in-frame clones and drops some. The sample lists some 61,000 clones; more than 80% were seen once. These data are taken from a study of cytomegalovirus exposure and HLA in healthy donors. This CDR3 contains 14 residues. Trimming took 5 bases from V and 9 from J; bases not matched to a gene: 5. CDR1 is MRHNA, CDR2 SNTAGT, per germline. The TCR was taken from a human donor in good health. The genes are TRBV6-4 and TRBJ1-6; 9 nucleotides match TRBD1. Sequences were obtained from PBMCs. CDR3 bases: TGTGCCAGCAGTAACAGGGGGCTAGGTTCACCCCTCCACTTT. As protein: CASSNRGLGSPLHF.